These 11 T cell receptor beta chains were all obtained from the same sample, sequenced in a study of brain T cells in children with intractable seizures. As for time point: blood from clinic visit 5 months post-surgery; TSC patient then seizure free. Measured with immunoSEQ multiplex PCR; TCRdb has only the in-frame clones, and not every one. The sample has 300,000 to 400,000 clones, approximately 93% seen once. The sample consisted of peripheral blood, taken 5 to 6 months after surgery. Source of these receptors: a boy under three years old with tuberous sclerosis and intractable seizures.

The chain carries TRBV19 and TRBJ2-2; 8 bases line up with TRBD2. Germline V gene sequence: CDR1 LNHDA, CDR2 SQIVND (reference sequence). The CDR3 runs to 15 residues. Trimming took 3 bases from V and 3 from J; bases not matched to a gene: 3. This chain's CDR3 is CASSMTSADTGELFF. DNA for the CDR3: TGTGCCAGTAGTATGACTAGCGCCGACACCGGGGAGCTGTTTTTT.

V and J are TRBV6-5 and TRBJ2-7; D may be TRBD1 or TRBD2 (5 bases each). Germline values: CDR1 MNHEY, CDR2 SVGAGI. Trimming left V 6 bases short and J 3 bases short, with 12 bases between. The CDR3 loop spans 13 amino acids. CDR3 sequence: CASSWDGNYEQYF. CDR3 nucleotides: TGTGCCAGCAGCTGGGACGGTAACTACGAGCAGTACTTC.

This chain links TRBV19 with TRBJ2-7; the match to TRBD2 covers 7 bases. The CDR3 is 14 residues long. Germline loops: CDR1 LNHDA, CDR2 SQIVND (reference sequence). The V and J ends lost 3 bases and 2 bases, in that order; junction bases with no gene match: 4. CDR3: CASSMGGTTYEQYF. The CDR3 bases are TGTGCCAGTAGTATGGGGGGGACTACCTACGAGCAGTACTTC.

The chain links TRBV4-1 to TRBJ2-3; D remains ambiguous. This CDR3 has 17 amino acids. CDR1 and CDR2 (germline): MGHRA, YSYEKL. Trimming took 0 bases from V and 6 from J, leaving 19 bases between them. The CDR3 sequence is CASSQEPKVGQGDTQYF. The DNA of the CDR3 is TGCGCCAGCAGCCAAGAACCGAAGGTTGGGCAAGGCGATACGCAGTATTTT.

V is TRBV7-8 and J is TRBJ1-1, with a weak D call TRBD1 (5 bases). Germline V gene data show CDR1 as SGHVS and CDR2 as FQNEAQ. The CDR3 extends over 14 amino acids. Deletions cut 2 bases from V and 5 bases from J, with 12 bases between. CDR3 sequence (DNA): TGTGCCAGCAGCTTAAGCGGGGGAAGGACTGAAGCTTTCTTT. Translation gives CASSLSGGRTEAFF. The full variable domain, its missing parts supplied by reference TRBV7-8 and TRBJ1-1, is GAGVSQSPRYKVAKRGQDVALRCDPISGHVSLFWYQQALGQGPEFLTYFQNEAQLDKSGLPSDRFFAERPEGSVSTLKIQRTQQEDSAVYLCASSLSGGRTEAFFGQGTRLTVV.

This chain joins TRBV6-1 and TRBJ2-1, with 14 bases that match TRBD2. Germline trimming cut 2 bases from V and 8 bases from J; bases unmatched to any gene: 2. The germline V gene has CDR1 MNHNS and CDR2 SASEGT. This CDR3 has 15 residues. The CDR3 spells CASSEWGLAGDEQFF. In DNA, the CDR3 is TGTGCCAGCAGTGAATGGGGACTAGCGGGAGATGAGCAGTTCTTC.

The V and J genes are TRBV9 and TRBJ2-7; D uncertain. CDR1 is SGDLS, CDR2 YYNGEE, per germline. CDR3 size: 9 residues. The V and J ends lost 9 bases and 0 bases respectively, with 1 base between them. The CDR3 nucleotides read TGTGCCAACTCCTACGAGCAGTACTTC. Encoded protein: CANSYEQYF.

The rearrangement links TRBV5-1 to TRBJ1-6; 9 bases line up with TRBD1. The CDR3 consists of 14 residues. The germline CDR1 and CDR2 sequences are SGHRS and YFSETQ. Losses at the gene ends were 7 bases for V and 7 bases for J; bases not matched to a gene: 6. Written as DNA, the CDR3 is TGCGCCAGCGGGGCGGGACAGGGAAATTCACCCCTCCACTTT. Its translation: CASGAGQGNSPLHF.

V is TRBV19 and J is TRBJ1-5; D remains ambiguous. V lost 3 bases to trimming and J lost 7 bases, with 10 bases between them. Germline V gives CDR1 LNHDA, CDR2 SQIVND (reference sequence). This CDR3 has 13 residues. The CDR3 region is CASSIILIQPQHF. CDR3 in DNA: TGTGCCAGTAGTATTATTTTGATCCAGCCCCAGCATTTT.

This clone appeared a single time. The chain employs TRBV28 and TRBJ1-1; D uncertain. V lost 6 bases and J lost 1, with 12 bases in between. CDR1 is MDHEN and CDR2 is SYDVKM in the germline V gene. CDR3 length: 14 amino acids. The CDR3 nucleotides are TGTGCCAGCAGACGGAGAGAATGGAACACTGAAGCTTTCTTT. This sequence encodes CASRRREWNTEAFF.

Here the CDR3 reads CASSDSRTGAPQHF. The CDR3 DNA follows: TGTGCCAGCAGCGATTCCCGGACAGGAGCGCCCCAGCATTTT. The chain employs TRBV2 and TRBJ1-5, with 7 bases matching TRBD1. The CDR3 is made up of 14 amino acids. Germline CDR1 is SNHLY and CDR2 is FYNNEI. V was clipped by 6 bases and J by 9 bases; unmatched bases: 11.